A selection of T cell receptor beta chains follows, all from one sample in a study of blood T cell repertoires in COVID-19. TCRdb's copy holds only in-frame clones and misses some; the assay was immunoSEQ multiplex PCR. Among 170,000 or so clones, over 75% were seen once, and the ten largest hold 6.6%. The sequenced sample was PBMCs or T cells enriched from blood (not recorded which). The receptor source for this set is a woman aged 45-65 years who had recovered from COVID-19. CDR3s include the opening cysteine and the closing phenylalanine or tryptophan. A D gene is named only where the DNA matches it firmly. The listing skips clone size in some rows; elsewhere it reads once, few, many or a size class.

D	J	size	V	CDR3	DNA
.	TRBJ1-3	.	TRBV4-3	CASSQGEGSLGNTIYF	TGCGCCAGCAGCCAAGGGGAGGGTTCTCTTGGAAACACCATATATTTT
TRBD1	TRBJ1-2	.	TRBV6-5	CASSRGQGASGYTF	TGTGCCAGCAGCCGCGGACAGGGGGCTTCTGGCTACACCTTC
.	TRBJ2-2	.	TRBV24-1	CATSDLPGRGSGELFF	TGTGCCACCAGTGATTTACCCGGTCGGGGTTCGGGGGAGCTGTTTTTT
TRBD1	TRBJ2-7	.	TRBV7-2	CASSPDRVNEQYF	TGTGCCAGCAGCCCGGACAGGGTCAACGAGCAGTACTTC
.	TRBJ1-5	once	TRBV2	CASSEGRASGQPQHF	TGTGCCAGCAGTGAAGGCCGAGCCAGCGGTCAGCCCCAGCATTTT
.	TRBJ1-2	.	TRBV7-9	CASSLAFPTGYTF	TGTGCCAGCAGCCTGGCATTCCCCACTGGCTACACCTTC
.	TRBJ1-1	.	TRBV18	CASSPPDRVATEAFF	TGTGCCAGCTCACCCCCAGACAGAGTAGCTACTGAAGCTTTCTTT
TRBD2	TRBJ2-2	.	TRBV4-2	CASSQELAGERAGELFF	TGTGCCAGCAGCCAAGAACTAGCGGGGGAAAGGGCCGGGGAGCTGTTTTTT
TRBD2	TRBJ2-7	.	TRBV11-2	CASTNLERGTYEQYF	TGTGCCAGCACCAACTTAGAGCGGGGAACCTACGAGCAGTACTTC
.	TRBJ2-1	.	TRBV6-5	CASNQPRDSRQFF	TGTGCCAGCAACCAACCCCGGGACTCGCGGCAGTTCTTC
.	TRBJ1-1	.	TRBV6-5	CASGQKLNTEAFF	TGTGCCAGCGGACAGAAGTTGAACACTGAAGCTTTCTTT
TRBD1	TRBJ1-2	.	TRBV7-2	CASSQLRGQVGYTF	TGTGCCAGCAGCCAGCTAAGGGGGCAGGTTGGCTACACCTTC
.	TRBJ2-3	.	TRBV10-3	CAISEARGSSTDTQYF	TGTGCCATCAGTGAGGCGCGGGGTTCTAGCACAGATACGCAGTATTTT
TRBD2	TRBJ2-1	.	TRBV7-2	CASSWSSGGLNEQFF	TGTGCCAGCAGCTGGTCGAGCGGGGGGCTAAATGAGCAGTTCTTC
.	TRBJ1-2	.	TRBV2	CASSLQGNYGYTF	TGTGCCAGCAGCCTACAGGGCAACTATGGCTACACCTTC
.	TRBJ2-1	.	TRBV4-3	CASSQAGSSYNEQFF	TGCGCCAGCAGCCAAGCCGGGAGCTCCTACAATGAGCAGTTCTTC
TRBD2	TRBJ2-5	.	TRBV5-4	CASSLAAMSGVGETQYF	TGTGCCAGCAGCTTGGCCGCGATGAGCGGGGTGGGAGAGACCCAGTACTTC
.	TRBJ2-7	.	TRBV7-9	CASSLQVGEQYF	TGTGCCAGCAGCTTACAGGTCGGCGAGCAGTACTTC
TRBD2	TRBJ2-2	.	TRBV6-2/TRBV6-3	CASSYERGGPTGELFF	TGTGCCAGCAGTTACGAGCGGGGGGGCCCCACCGGGGAGCTGTTTTTT
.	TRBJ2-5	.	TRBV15	CATSHLQGRGETQYF	TGTGCCACCAGCCACTTGCAGGGTAGGGGAGAGACCCAGTACTTC
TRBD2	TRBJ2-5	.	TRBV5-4	CASSSVTSAGETQYF	TGTGCCAGCAGCTCCGTTACTAGCGCAGGGGAGACCCAGTACTTC
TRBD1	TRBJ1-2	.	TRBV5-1	CASSDGQGIARGYTF	TGCGCCAGCAGCGACGGACAGGGGATCGCTCGGGGCTACACCTTC
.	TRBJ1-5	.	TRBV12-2	CASRLALGQRCQPQHF	TGTGCAAGTCGCTTAGCGCTGGGACAGAGGTGTCAGCCCCAGCATTTT
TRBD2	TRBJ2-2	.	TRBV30	CAWSVWRGGRNGELFF	TGTGCCTGGAGTGTTTGGCGGGGGGGCCGTAACGGGGAGCTGTTTTTT
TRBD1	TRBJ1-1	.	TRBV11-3	CASSLRQGASTEAFF	TGTGCCAGCAGCTTACGACAGGGGGCAAGCACTGAAGCTTTCTTT
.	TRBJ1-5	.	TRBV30	CASGLFNQPQHF	TGTGCCTCCGGACTCTTCAATCAGCCCCAGCATTTT
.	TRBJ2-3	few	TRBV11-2	CASSPTGSSTDTQYF	TGTGCCAGCAGCCCTACAGGATCTAGCACAGATACGCAGTATTTT
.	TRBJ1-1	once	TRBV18	CASSPPSVTEAFF	TGTGCCAGCTCACCACCGAGCGTCACTGAAGCTTTCTTT
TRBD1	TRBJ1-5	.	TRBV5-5	CASSSGGSNQPQHF	TGTGCCAGCAGCTCAGGGGGGAGCAATCAGCCCCAGCATTTT
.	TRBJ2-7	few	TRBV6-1	CASSEPRSWRGLEQYF	TGTGCCAGCAGTGAACCTCGATCTTGGCGGGGCCTCGAGCAGTACTTC
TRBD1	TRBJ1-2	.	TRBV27	CASRAWGTGGANYGYTF	TGTGCCAGCAGGGCCTGGGGGACAGGGGGCGCTAACTATGGCTACACCTTC